The 30 T cell receptor beta chains below all came from one sample that was sequenced in a study of T cells after posttransplantation cyclophosphamide. The assay was immunoSEQ multiplex PCR, and TCRdb's table has in-frame clones only and misses some. The sample comprises about 15,000 clones, approximately 73% of which are singletons, and more than 0.95% rests with the top ten. Input material: memory CD4+ T cells sorted from PBMCs. The receptors here all came from a man aged 45-60 years.

The V and J genes are TRBV28 and TRBJ2-3; D possibly corresponds to TRBD2 (6 bases). V shed 6 bases and J shed 2 bases, with 15 bases lying between them. Germline loops: CDR1 MDHEN, CDR2 SYDVKM. The CDR3 loop spans 15 amino acids. The CDR3 DNA reads TGTGCCAGCAGCCTAGGGACTGGGAACACAGATACGCAGTATTTT. Translated: CASSLGTGNTDTQYF.

The V call is TRBV2, the J call TRBJ2-5, with a weak D call TRBD2 (5 bases). The CDR3 spans 14 residues. V lost 6 bases to trimming and J lost 2 bases, with 13 bases between them. Germline assignment: CDR1 SNHLY and CDR2 FYNNEI. In DNA, the CDR3 is TGTGCCAGCAGATTACCCGGCGGGCAAGAGACCCAGTACTTC. As protein: CASRLPGGQETQYF.

This chain joins TRBV5-1 and TRBJ1-3; tentative D call: TRBD1 (5 bases). The germline CDR1 and CDR2 sequences are SGHRS and YFSETQ. V was cut by 1 base and J by 4 bases, with 15 bases left in between. CDR3 length: 16 residues. Here the CDR3 reads CASSLQGQQAGNTIYF. CDR3 nucleotide sequence: TGCGCCAGCAGCTTGCAGGGCCAGCAGGCAGGAAACACCATATATTTT.

This sequence joins TRBV15 and TRBJ1-2; TRBD1 matches 7 bases. This CDR3 has 14 residues. Germline V gives CDR1 LNHNV, CDR2 YYDKDF (reference sequence). V lost 4 bases and J lost 8; bases outside the gene matches: 10. CDR3 sequence reads: CATSTRITGEGYTF. The CDR3 region has the DNA TGTGCCACCAGCACCCGAATAACAGGGGAGGGCTACACCTTC.

V usage is TRBV7-9 and J usage is TRBJ2-1; D ambiguous. Germline-derived CDR1 and CDR2 are SEHNR and FQNEAQ (reference sequence). The V gene lost 11 bases and the J gene lost 1 base, with 12 bases spanning the gap. This CDR3 is built from 13 residues. Here the CDR3 DNA reads TGTGCCGGGTACTATGGATCCTACAATGAGCAGTTCTTC. Protein sequence: CAGYYGSYNEQFF.

The chain is built from TRBV18 and TRBJ1-1; perhaps TRBD1 as D (5 bases). Germline values: CDR1 KGHSH, CDR2 LQKENI. The CDR3 runs 14 residues. V was trimmed by 4 bases and J by 4 bases, leaving 13 bases between them. CDR3 DNA sequence: TGTGCCAGCTCACAAGATGTCGGGGGCACTGAAGCTTTCTTT. The encoded protein is CASSQDVGGTEAFF.

This chain connects TRBV7-2 to TRBJ1-1, with 8 nucleotides matching TRBD1. CDR1 is SGHTA, CDR2 FQGNSA, per germline. This CDR3 region has 15 residues. V shed 5 bases and J 0 bases; nucleotides not matched to a gene: 5. DNA for the CDR3: TGTGCCAGCAGCCCTCGGACAGGGCTGAACACTGAAGCTTTCTTT. Residues: CASSPRTGLNTEAFF.

V is TRBV30 and J is TRBJ1-2; a weak D match, TRBD1 (6 bases). Trimming took off 5 bases at V and 2 bases at J, with 21 bases between the two ends. The CDR3 totals 16 residues. In germline, CDR1 is GTSNPN, CDR2 SVGIG (reference sequence). The CDR3 loop reads CAWAGAGVFSNYGYTF. CDR3 sequence (DNA): TGTGCCTGGGCAGGGGCAGGGGTTTTCTCCAACTATGGCTACACCTTC.

The rearrangement uses TRBV10-3 and TRBJ2-1; no clear D gene. The CDR3 covers 13 residues. V dropped 2 bases and J dropped 7 bases, with 9 bases sitting between them. Looked up from germline, CDR1 is ENHRY and CDR2 is SYGVKD. This CDR3 is CAISEDFRNEQFF. The DNA for the CDR3 is TGTGCCATCAGTGAGGATTTCAGGAATGAGCAGTTCTTC.

This clone occurred once. The chain uses TRBV18 and TRBJ1-5; D remains ambiguous. Deletions cut 6 bases from V and 10 bases from J, with 16 bases between. The CDR3 is 13 residues long. Germline assignment: CDR1 KGHSH and CDR2 LQKENI. The CDR3 sequence: CASSPGFIRPQHF. In DNA form, the CDR3 reads TGTGCCAGCTCGCCGGGTTTCATCAGACCCCAGCATTTT. The full variable domain, in which reference TRBV18 and TRBJ1-5 provide the parts outside the CDR3, is NAGVMQNPRHLVRRRGQEARLRCSPMKGHSHVYWYRQLPEEGLKFMVYLQKENIIDESGMPKERFSAEFPKEGPSILRIQQVVRGDSAAYFCASSPGFIRPQHFGDGTRLSIL.

The rearrangement uses TRBV4-2 and TRBJ1-4, with 7 bases identical to TRBD1. With 2 bases clipped from V and 8 bases from J, the junction kept 23 bases outside the gene matches. The V gene's germline CDR1 is LGHNA and CDR2 YNFKEQ. CDR3 length: 20 residues. The CDR3 spells CASSQYHTTTGTARGEKLFF. The CDR3 bases are TGTGCCAGCAGCCAATACCATACAACGACCGGGACAGCTAGGGGGGAAAAACTGTTTTTT.

V and J are TRBV6-4 and TRBJ2-5; no reliable D call. Trimming stripped 4 bases from V and 1 base from J, with 7 bases between. The CDR3 sequence is 13 residues long. The germline V gene encodes CDR1 MRHNA and CDR2 SNTAGT. The CDR3 protein is CASSAGAQETQYF. DNA of the CDR3: TGTGCCAGCAGTGCGGGTGCCCAAGAGACCCAGTACTTC.

The V call is TRBV28, the J call TRBJ1-2; D is ambiguous. Germline lookup yields CDR1 MDHEN and CDR2 SYDVKM. The CDR3 is 13 amino acids. V gave up 2 bases and J gave up 8 bases, with 12 bases separating them. CDR3 coding DNA: TGTGCCAGCAGTTTAGATGAGCGATCCGGCTACACCTTC. This codes for CASSLDERSGYTF.

The CDR3 nucleotides are TGCGCCAGCAGCGGAACAGGGGGCGAAGAAAAACTGTTTTTT. Translated, it gives CASSGTGGEEKLFF. The chain couples TRBV5-1 to TRBJ1-4; TRBD1 matches 9 bases. Germline CDR1 reads SGHRS; CDR2 reads YFSETQ. The CDR3 is 14 amino acids. Germline trimming cut 4 bases from V and 8 bases from J; bases unmatched to any gene: 6.

The chain uses TRBV5-4 and TRBJ2-7, with D possibly matching TRBD2 (5 bases). The CDR3 consists of 15 residues. The V gene's germline CDR1 is SGHNT and CDR2 YYREEE (reference sequence). The ends were cut back, 3 bases at V and 6 bases at J, with 19 bases in the middle. DNA of the CDR3: TGTGCCAGCAGCTGGGCAAGGGCAGAAAGCGGCGAGCAGTACTTC. Its protein product is CASSWARAESGEQYF. The full variable domain, its missing parts supplied by reference TRBV5-4 and TRBJ2-7, is ETGVTQSPTHLIKTRGQQVTLRCSSQSGHNTVSWYQQALGQGPQFIFQYYREEENGRGNFPPRFSGLQFPNYSSELNVNALELDDSALYLCASSWARAESGEQYFGPGTRLTVT.

This clone was counted a few times. The J gene is TRBJ2-2, the V gene TRBV7-9, with 7 bases fitting TRBD2. This CDR3 has 14 amino acids. V trimming: 7 bases; J trimming: 1 base; junction bases outside the gene matches: 3. Germline V gene sequence: CDR1 SEHNR, CDR2 FQNEAQ (reference sequence). The DNA of the CDR3 is TGTGCCAGCATGCTAGCGGAGAACACCGGGGAGCTGTTTTTT. Encoded protein: CASMLAENTGELFF.

The J gene is TRBJ2-7, the V gene TRBV5-6; D possibly corresponds to TRBD2 (6 bases). CDR1 and CDR2 from the germline V gene are SGHDT and YYEEEE. V lost 2 bases and J lost 5, with 14 bases in between. This CDR3 spans 14 amino acids. CDR3 DNA: TGTGCCAGCAGCTTATGGCGGGGATTCGACGAGCAGTACTTC. It encodes CASSLWRGFDEQYF.

The sample holds a few counts of this clone. The V call is TRBV5-5, the J call TRBJ2-7, with 9 bases fitting TRBD1. The CDR3 is made up of 15 amino acids. The J segment lost 3 bases and the V segment lost 4 bases, leaving 8 bases of the junction unmatched. Germline V gene data show CDR1 as SGHKS and CDR2 as YYEKEE (reference sequence). This chain's CDR3 is CASSLDRGRDYEQYF. DNA for the CDR3: TGTGCCAGCAGCCTGGACAGGGGCCGCGACTACGAGCAGTACTTC.

This chain uses TRBV6-5 with TRBJ2-7, with 7 positions matching TRBD1. This CDR3 region has 14 residues. V shed 6 bases, J shed 4 bases, and the junction held 9 bases outside the gene matches. CDR1 and CDR2 (germline): MNHEY, SVGAGI. DNA for the CDR3: TGTGCCAGCAGGAGTTTTTCAGGGGGTTACGAGCAGTACTTC. Encoded protein: CASRSFSGGYEQYF.

The chain carries TRBV11-3 and TRBJ1-6; 9 nucleotides line up with TRBD1. The germline CDR1 and CDR2 sequences are SGHNT and YENEEA. This CDR3 is 15 amino acids long. With 4 bases clipped from V and 11 bases from J, the junction kept 9 bases outside the gene matches. CDR3 protein: CASSSSGTGLTPLHF. The CDR3 nucleotides are TGTGCCAGCAGCTCGTCCGGGACAGGGTTAACACCCCTCCACTTT.

This clone was recorded a few times. J is TRBJ1-1 and V is TRBV6-1; a possible D gene is TRBD1 (6 bases). Germline V CDR1 and CDR2: MNHNS, SASEGT. The V and J ends lost 6 bases and 3 bases respectively, with 11 bases between them. The CDR3 has 13 residues. The CDR3 region is CASRPGQYTEAFF. The DNA for the CDR3 is TGTGCCAGCAGGCCCGGACAGTACACTGAAGCTTTCTTT.

This clone has more than one count but fewer than ten. This chain links TRBV7-6 with TRBJ1-1; D is ambiguous. Per germline, CDR1 SGHVS and CDR2 FNYEAQ. The CDR3 runs 14 residues. Trimming took off 5 bases at V and 6 bases at J, with 16 bases between the two ends. The DNA of the CDR3 is TGTGCCAGCAGCACTAGGGCAGGTAGCTCTGAAGCTTTCTTT. Its protein product is CASSTRAGSSEAFF.

The chain uses TRBV9 and TRBJ2-7; 8 bases are a match to TRBD2. Germline loops: CDR1 SGDLS, CDR2 YYNGEE. Trimming took 0 bases from V and 7 from J; bases not matched to a gene: 12. The CDR3 is 16 amino acids. The CDR3 protein is CASSVGPAGVIGEQYF. In DNA form, the CDR3 reads TGTGCCAGCAGCGTAGGCCCAGCGGGGGTGATTGGGGAGCAGTACTTC.

This rearrangement joins TRBV6-8 to TRBJ2-7, with D possibly being TRBD1 (6 bases). Germline V gene data show CDR1 as MNHGY and CDR2 as SAAAGT. CDR3 length: 15 residues. The V end lost 6 bases, the J end lost 3 bases, and 18 bases lay between the germline ends. The CDR3 DNA follows: TGTGCCAGCAGACGTACAGGGTTTTGGGACTACGAGCAGTACTTC. Amino acids: CASRRTGFWDYEQYF.

The chain uses TRBV7-8 and TRBJ2-7; TRBD2 matches 10 bases. The trim removed 4 bases at V and 2 bases at J, leaving 2 bases unmatched. CDR1 is SGHVS, CDR2 FQNEAQ, per germline. This CDR3 is built from 14 residues. CDR3 nucleotide sequence: TGTGCCAGCAGCTCTAGCGGGAGCGCCTACGAGCAGTACTTC. Encoded protein: CASSSSGSAYEQYF. Full variable domain (missing parts from reference TRBV7-8 and TRBJ2-7): GAGVSQSPRYKVAKRGQDVALRCDPISGHVSLFWYQQALGQGPEFLTYFQNEAQLDKSGLPSDRFFAERPEGSVSTLKIQRTQQEDSAVYLCASSSSGSAYEQYFGPGTRLTVT.

V and J are TRBV2 and TRBJ1-1; D might be TRBD1 (5 bases). The CDR3 length is 17 residues. The V end was cut by 3 bases, the J end by 4 bases, with 21 bases between. Per germline, CDR1 SNHLY and CDR2 FYNNEI. As DNA, the CDR3 is TGTGCCAGCAGTGATGGCGGGGGTGCCTACTTCGCCACTGAAGCTTTCTTT. Protein product: CASSDGGGAYFATEAFF.

This chain connects TRBV5-1 to TRBJ2-5, with D perhaps matching TRBD2 (5 bases). CDR1 and CDR2 from the germline V gene are SGHRS and YFSETQ. Trimming shortened V by 7 bases and J by 5 bases, and 12 bases separated the two germline ends. The CDR3 spans 12 residues. The CDR3 reads CASSGVGETQYF. The CDR3 region has the DNA TGCGCCAGCTCCGGGGTTGGGGAGACCCAGTACTTC.

The V and J genes are TRBV14 and TRBJ1-1; the D gene is possibly TRBD1 (6 bases). The CDR3 contains 15 residues. Germline V gives CDR1 SGHDN, CDR2 FVKESK. V shed 1 base and J shed 2 bases, with 11 bases lying between them. The CDR3 nucleotides read TGTGCCAGCAGCCAAGTACGCAGGGGAAACACTGAAGCTTTCTTT. It specifies CASSQVRRGNTEAFF.

This sequence joins TRBV5-1 and TRBJ2-1, with D maybe TRBD1 (5 bases). Germline CDR1 is SGHRS and CDR2 is YFSETQ. The CDR3 covers 16 residues. V lost 4 bases and J 0 bases, leaving 14 bases between the germline ends. CDR3 amino acids: CASSPDRPSSYNEQFF. CDR3 DNA sequence: TGCGCCAGCAGCCCCGACAGACCGAGCTCCTACAATGAGCAGTTCTTC.

This clone has only one observation. The rearrangement links TRBV2 to TRBJ2-1, with 8 bases lining up with TRBD2. Germline V lookup: CDR1 SNHLY, CDR2 FYNNEI. The CDR3 sequence is 15 residues long. The ends lost 6 bases at V and 3 bases at J; junction bases unmatched: 7. The CDR3 spells CASRLASGGYNEQFF. The CDR3 DNA reads as TGTGCCAGCAGATTAGCAAGCGGGGGCTACAATGAGCAGTTCTTC.